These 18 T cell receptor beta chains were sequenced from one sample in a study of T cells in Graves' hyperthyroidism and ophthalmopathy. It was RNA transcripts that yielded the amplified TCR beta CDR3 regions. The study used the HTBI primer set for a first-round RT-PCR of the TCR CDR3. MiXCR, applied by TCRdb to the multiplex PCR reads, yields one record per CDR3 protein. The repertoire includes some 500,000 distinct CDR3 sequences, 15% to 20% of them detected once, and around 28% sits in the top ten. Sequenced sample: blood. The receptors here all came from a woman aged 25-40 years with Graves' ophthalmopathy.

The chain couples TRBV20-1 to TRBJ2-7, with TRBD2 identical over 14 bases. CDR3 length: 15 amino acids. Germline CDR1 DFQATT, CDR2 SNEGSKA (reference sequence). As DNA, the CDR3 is TGCAGCGCCCAGGGACTAGCGGGAGAGTCCTACGAGCAGTACTTC. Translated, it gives CSAQGLAGESYEQYF.

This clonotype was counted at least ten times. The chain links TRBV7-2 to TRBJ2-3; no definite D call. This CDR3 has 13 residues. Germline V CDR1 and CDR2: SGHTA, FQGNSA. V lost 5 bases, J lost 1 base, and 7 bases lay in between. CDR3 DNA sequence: TGTGCCAGCAGCCCCAGCGGCACAGATACGCAGTATTTT. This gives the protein CASSPSGTDTQYF.

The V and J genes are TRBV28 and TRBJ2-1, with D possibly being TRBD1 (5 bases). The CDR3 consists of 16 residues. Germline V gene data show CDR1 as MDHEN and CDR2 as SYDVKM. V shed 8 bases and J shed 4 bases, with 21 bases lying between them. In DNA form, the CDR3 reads TGTGCCAGCGCCTCAGGGTCGGCTAGTCGGTACAATGAGCAGTTCTTC. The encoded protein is CASASGSASRYNEQFF.

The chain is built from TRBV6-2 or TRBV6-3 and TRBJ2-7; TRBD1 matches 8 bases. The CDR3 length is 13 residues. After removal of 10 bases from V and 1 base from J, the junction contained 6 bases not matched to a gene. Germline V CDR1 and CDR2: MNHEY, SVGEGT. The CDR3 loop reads CATETGASYEQYF. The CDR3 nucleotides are TGTGCCACTGAGACAGGGGCATCCTACGAGCAGTACTTC.

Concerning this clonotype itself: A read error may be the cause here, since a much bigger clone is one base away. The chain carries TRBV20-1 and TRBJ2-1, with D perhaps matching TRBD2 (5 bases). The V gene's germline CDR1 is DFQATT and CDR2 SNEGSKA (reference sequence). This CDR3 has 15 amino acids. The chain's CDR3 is CSANPLGRRYNVQFF. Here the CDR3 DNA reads TGCAGTGCAAACCCACTAGGTCGCCGTTACAATGTGCAGTTCTTC.

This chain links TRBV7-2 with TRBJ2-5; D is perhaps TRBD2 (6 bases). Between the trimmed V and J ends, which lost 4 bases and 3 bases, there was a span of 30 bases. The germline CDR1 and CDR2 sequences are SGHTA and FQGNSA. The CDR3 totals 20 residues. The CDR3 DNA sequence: TGTGCCAGCAGCTCAACCCAAACTCGACTACAGACCGGGAGTGAAGAGACCCAGTACTTC. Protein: CASSSTQTRLQTGSEETQYF.

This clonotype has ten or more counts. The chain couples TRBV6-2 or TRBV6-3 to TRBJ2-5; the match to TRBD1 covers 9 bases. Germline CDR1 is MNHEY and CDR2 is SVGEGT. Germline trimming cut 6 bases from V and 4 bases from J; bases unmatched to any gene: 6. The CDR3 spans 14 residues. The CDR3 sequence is CASSRDRGRETQYF. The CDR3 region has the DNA TGTGCCAGCAGCCGCGACAGGGGGAGAGAGACCCAGTACTTC.

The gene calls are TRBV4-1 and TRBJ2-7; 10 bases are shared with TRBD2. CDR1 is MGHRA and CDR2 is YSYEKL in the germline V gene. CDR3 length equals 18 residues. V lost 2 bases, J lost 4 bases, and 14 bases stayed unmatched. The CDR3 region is CASSQLLAGVPARYEQYF. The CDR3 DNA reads TGCGCCAGCAGCCAACTCCTAGCGGGAGTACCCGCGCGTTACGAGCAGTACTTC.

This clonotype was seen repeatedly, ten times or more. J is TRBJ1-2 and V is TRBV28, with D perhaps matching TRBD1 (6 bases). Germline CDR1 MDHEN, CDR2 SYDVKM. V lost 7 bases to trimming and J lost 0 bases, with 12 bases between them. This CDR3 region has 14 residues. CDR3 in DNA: TGTGCCAGCAAGGGGGGCCCCTCTAACTATGGCTACACCTTC. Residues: CASKGGPSNYGYTF.

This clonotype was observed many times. The CDR3 nucleotides read TGTGCCAGCAGGACTAGCGGGGGGGTCTCATACAATGAGCAGTTCTTC. It is translated as CASRTSGGVSYNEQFF. This chain links TRBV27 with TRBJ2-1; 14 bases are shared with TRBD2. Germline CDR1 and CDR2: MNHEY and SMNVEV (reference sequence). The length of the CDR3 is 16 residues. V was clipped by 6 bases and J by 4 bases; unmatched bases: 5.

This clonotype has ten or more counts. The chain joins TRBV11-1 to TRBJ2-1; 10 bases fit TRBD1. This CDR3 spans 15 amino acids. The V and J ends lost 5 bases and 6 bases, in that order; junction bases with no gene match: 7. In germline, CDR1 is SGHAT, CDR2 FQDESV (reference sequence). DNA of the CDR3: TGTGCCAGCAGCCGAAGAGGACAGGGGGTCAATGAGCAGTTCTTC. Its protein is CASSRRGQGVNEQFF. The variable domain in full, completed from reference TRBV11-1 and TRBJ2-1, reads EAEVAQSPRYKITEKSQAVAFWCDPISGHATLYWYRQILGQGPELLVQFQDESVVDDSQLPKDRFSAERLKGVDSTLKIQPAELGDSAMYLCASSRRGQGVNEQFFGPGTRLTVL.

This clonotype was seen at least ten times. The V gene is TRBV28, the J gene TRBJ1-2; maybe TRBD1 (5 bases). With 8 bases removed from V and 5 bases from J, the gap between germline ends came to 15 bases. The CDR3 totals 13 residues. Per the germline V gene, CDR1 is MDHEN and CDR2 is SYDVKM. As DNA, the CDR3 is TGTGCCAGCCGTGGGCAGGGAGGATATGGCTACACCTTC. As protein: CASRGQGGYGYTF.

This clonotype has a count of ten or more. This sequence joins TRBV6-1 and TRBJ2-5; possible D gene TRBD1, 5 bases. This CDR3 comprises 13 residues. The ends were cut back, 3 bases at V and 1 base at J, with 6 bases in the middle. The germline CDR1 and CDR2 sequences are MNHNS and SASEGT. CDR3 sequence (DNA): TGTGCCAGCAGTGAGACAGTCCAAGAGACCCAGTACTTC. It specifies CASSETVQETQYF.

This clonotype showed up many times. Here the CDR3 reads CASSLAWFQETQYF. DNA of the CDR3: TGTGCCAGCAGCTTAGCGTGGTTTCAAGAGACCCAGTACTTC. The chain employs TRBV7-2 and TRBJ2-5; no reliable D call. Germline V CDR1 and CDR2: SGHTA, FQGNSA. The germline V and J ends were trimmed by 0 bases and 2 bases, with 7 bases remaining between them. The CDR3 sequence is 14 residues long.

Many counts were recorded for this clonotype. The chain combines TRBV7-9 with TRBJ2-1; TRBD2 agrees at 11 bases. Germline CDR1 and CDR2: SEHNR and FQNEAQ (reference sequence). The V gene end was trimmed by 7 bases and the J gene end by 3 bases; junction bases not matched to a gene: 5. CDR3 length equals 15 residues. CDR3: CASTSLAGGYNEQFF. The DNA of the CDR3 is TGTGCCAGCACGTCTCTAGCGGGAGGCTACAATGAGCAGTTCTTC.

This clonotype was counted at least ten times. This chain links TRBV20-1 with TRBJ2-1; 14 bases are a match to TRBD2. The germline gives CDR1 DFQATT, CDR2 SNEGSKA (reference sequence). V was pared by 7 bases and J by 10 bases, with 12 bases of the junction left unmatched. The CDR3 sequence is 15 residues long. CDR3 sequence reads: CSDGTSGRGLGEQFF. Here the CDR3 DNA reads TGCAGTGATGGGACTAGCGGGAGAGGTCTCGGAGAGCAGTTCTTC.

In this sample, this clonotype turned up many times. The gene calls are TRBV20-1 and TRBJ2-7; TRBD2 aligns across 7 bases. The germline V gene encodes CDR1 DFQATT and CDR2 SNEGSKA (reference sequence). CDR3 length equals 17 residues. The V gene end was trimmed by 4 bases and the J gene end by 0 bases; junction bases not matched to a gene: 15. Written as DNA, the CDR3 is TGCAGTGCTATGGGGACTACTAGTTGGGGCAGCTCCTACGAGCAGTACTTC. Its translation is CSAMGTTSWGSSYEQYF.

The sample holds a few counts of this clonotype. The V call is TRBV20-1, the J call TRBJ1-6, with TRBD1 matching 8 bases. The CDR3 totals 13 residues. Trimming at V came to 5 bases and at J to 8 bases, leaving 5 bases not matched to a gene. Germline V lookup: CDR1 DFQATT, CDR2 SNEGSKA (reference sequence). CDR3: CSASTGVHSPLHF. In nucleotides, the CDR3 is TGCAGTGCTTCGACAGGGGTGCATTCACCCCTCCACTTT.